The clone carrying this T cell receptor beta chain was observed a handful of times. Its antigen remains unknown. The sample originates from a study of cytomegalovirus exposure and HLA in healthy donors. Study results and caveats: V- and J-gene trimming of TCR beta was linked (in a later analysis) to a missense DCLRE1C variant.

A multiplex PCR was run with 60 Vbeta primers and 13 Jbeta primers. Data came from immunoSEQ multiplex PCR; TCRdb stores just in-frame clones and leaves some out. The sample records roughly 200,000 clones, around 78% being singletons. The TCR was taken from a man younger than 40 in good health and CMV-seronegative. Sequences were obtained from PBMCs.

The CDR3 bases are TGTGCCAGCAGCTCTAGGAGACAGGAGAATTCACCCCTCCACTTT. Its protein is CASSSRRQENSPLHF. This chain joins TRBV5-4 and TRBJ1-6; possible D gene TRBD1, 6 bases. There are 15 residues in the CDR3. V lost 3 bases to trimming and J lost 7 bases, with 14 bases between them. Germline CDR1 is SGHNT and CDR2 is YYREEE (reference sequence).